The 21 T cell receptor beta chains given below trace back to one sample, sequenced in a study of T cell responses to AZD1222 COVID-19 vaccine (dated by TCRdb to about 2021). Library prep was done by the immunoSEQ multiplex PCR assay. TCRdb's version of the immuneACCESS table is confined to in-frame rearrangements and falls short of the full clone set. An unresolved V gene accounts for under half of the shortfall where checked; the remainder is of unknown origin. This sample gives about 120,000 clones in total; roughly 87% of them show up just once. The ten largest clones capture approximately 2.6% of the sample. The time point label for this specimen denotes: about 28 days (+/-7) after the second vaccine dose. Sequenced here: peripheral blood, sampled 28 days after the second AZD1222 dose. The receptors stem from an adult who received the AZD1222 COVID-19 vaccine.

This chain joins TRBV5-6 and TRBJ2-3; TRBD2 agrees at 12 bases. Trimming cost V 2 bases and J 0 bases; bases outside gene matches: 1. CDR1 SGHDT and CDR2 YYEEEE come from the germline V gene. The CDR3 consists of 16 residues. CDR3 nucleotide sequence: TGTGCCAGCAGCTTAGGACTAGCGGGGAGCACAGATACGCAGTATTTT. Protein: CASSLGLAGSTDTQYF.

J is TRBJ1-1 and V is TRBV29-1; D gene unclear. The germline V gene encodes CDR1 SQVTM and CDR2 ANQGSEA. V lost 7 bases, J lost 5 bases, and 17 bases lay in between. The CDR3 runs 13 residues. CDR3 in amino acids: CSATAGGLTEAFF. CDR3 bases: TGCAGCGCCACTGCGGGTGGGCTAACTGAAGCTTTCTTT.

The CDR3 reads CASRTGVGNSPLHF. The CDR3 coding sequence is TGTGCCAGCAGGACAGGGGTAGGAAATTCACCCCTCCACTTT. The chain combines TRBV2 with TRBJ1-6; 8 bases line up with TRBD1. This CDR3 is 14 amino acids long. V lost 6 bases to trimming and J lost 7 bases; unmatched junction nucleotides: 5. Per the germline V gene, CDR1 is SNHLY and CDR2 is FYNNEI. The whole variable domain, filled in from reference TRBV2 and TRBJ1-6, reads EPEVTQTPSHQVTQMGQEVILRCVPISNHLYFYWYRQILGQKVEFLVSFYNNEISEKSEIFDDQFSVERPDGSNFTLKIRSTKLEDSAMYFCASRTGVGNSPLHFGNGTRLTVT.

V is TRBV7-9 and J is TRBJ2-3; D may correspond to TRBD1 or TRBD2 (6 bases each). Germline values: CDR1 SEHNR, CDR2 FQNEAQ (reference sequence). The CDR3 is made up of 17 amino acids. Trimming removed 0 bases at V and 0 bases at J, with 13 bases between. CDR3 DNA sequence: TGTGCCAGCAGCTTAGCTGGTACAGGGAGGAGCACAGATACGCAGTATTTT. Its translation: CASSLAGTGRSTDTQYF.

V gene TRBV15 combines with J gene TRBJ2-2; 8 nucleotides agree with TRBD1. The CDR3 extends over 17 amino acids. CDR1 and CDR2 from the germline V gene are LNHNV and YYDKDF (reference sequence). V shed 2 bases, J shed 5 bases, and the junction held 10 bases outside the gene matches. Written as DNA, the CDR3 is TGTGCCACCAGCAGAAATCTAGAGACAGGGGCTACCGGGGAGCTGTTTTTT. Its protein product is CATSRNLETGATGELFF.

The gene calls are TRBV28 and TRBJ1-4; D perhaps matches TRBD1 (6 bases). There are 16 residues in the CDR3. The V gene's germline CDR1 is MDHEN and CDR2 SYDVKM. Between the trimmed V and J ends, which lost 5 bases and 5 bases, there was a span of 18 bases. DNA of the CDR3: TGTGCCAGCAGTCTACACGACAGGCGGGGGAATGAAAAACTGTTTTTT. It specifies CASSLHDRRGNEKLFF. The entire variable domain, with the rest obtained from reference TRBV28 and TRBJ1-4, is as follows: DVKVTQSSRYLVKRTGEKVFLECVQDMDHENMFWYRQDPGLGLRLIYFSYDVKMKEKGDIPEGYSVSREKKERFSLILESASTNQTSMYLCASSLHDRRGNEKLFFGSGTQLSVL.

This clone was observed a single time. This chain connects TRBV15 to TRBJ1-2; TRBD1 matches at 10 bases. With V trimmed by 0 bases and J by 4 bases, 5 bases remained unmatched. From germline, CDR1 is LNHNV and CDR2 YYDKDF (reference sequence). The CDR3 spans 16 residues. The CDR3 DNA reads TGTGCCACCAGCAGAGACGGGACAGGGGTTGTCTATGGCTACACCTTC. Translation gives CATSRDGTGVVYGYTF.

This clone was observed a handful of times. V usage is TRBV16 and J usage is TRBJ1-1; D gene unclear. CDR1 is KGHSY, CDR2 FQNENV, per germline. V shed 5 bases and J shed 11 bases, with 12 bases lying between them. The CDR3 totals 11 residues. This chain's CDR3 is CASSERGRAFF. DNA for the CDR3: TGTGCCAGCAGCGAGCGGGGTCGGGCTTTCTTT. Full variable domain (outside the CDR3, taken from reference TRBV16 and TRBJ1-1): GEEVAQTPKHLVRGEGQKAKLYCAPIKGHSYVFWYQQVLKNEFKFLISFQNENVFDETGMPKERFSAKCLPNSPCSLEIQATKLEDSAVYFCASSERGRAFFGQGTRLTVV.

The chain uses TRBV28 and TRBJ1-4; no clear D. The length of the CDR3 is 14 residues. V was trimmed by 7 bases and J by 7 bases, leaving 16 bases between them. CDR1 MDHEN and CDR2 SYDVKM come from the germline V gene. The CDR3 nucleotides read TGTGCCAGCACCGTTGGTGGAGGACCTGAAAAACTGTTTTTT. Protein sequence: CASTVGGGPEKLFF.

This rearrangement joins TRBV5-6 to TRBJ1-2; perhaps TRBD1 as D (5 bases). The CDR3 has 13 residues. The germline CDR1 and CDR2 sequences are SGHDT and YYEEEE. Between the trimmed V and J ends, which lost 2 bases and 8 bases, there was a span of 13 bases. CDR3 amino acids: CASSFQRDLGYTF. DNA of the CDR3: TGTGCCAGCAGCTTCCAGAGGGACCTCGGCTACACCTTC. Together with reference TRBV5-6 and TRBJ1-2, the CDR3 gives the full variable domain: DAGVTQSPTHLIKTRGQQVTLRCSPKSGHDTVSWYQQALGQGPQFIFQYYEEEERQRGNFPDRFSGHQFPNYSSELNVNALLLGDSALYLCASSFQRDLGYTFGSGTRLTVV.

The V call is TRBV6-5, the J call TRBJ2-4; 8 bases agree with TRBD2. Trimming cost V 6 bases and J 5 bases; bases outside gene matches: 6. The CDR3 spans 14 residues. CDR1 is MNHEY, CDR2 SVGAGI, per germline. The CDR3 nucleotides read TGTGCCAGCAGCCTTCTAGCGGGTGAAAACATTCAGTACTTC. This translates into CASSLLAGENIQYF.

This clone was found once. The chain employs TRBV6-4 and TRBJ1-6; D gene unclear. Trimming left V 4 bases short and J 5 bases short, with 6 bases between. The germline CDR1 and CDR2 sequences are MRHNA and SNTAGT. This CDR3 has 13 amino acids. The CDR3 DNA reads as TGTGCCAGCAGTGCAGGAGATAATTCACCCCTCCACTTT. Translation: CASSAGDNSPLHF.

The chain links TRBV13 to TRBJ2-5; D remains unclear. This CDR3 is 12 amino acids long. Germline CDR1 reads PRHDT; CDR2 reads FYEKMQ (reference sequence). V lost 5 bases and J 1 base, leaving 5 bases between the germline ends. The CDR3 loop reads CASSVSQETQYF. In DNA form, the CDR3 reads TGTGCCAGCAGCGTAAGCCAAGAGACCCAGTACTTC.

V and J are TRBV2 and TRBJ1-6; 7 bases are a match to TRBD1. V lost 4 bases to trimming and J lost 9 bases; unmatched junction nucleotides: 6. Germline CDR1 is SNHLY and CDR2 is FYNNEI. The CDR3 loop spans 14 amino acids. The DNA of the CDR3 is TGTGCCAGCAGTGGACGACAGGGTGCTTCACCCCTCCACTTT. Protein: CASSGRQGASPLHF.

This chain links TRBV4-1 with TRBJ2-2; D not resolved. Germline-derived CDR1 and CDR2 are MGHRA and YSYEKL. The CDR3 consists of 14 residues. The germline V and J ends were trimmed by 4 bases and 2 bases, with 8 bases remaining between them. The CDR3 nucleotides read TGCGCCAGCAGCCGCCCTAGAAACACCGGGGAGCTGTTTTTT. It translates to CASSRPRNTGELFF.

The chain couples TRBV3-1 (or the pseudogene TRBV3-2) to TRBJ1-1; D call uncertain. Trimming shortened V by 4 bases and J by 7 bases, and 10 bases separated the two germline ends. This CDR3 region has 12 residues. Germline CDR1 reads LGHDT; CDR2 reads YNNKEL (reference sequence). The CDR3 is CASSRTDLEAFF. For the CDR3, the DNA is TGTGCCAGCAGCCGGACCGATCTTGAAGCTTTCTTT.

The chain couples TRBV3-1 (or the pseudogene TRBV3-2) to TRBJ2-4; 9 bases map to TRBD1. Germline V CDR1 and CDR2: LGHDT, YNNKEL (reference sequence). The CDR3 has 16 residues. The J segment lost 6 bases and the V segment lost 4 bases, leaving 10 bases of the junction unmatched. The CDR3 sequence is CASSLTGTGLSNIQYF. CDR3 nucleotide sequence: TGTGCCAGCAGCCTAACCGGGACAGGGTTATCAAACATTCAGTACTTC.

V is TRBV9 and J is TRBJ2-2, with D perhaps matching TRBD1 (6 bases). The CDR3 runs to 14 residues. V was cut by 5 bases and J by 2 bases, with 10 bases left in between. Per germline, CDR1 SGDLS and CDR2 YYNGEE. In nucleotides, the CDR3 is TGTGCCAGCAGAGGGGACACCAACACCGGGGAGCTGTTTTTT. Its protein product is CASRGDTNTGELFF. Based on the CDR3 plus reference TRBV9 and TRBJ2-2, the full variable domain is DSGVTQTPKHLITATGQRVTLRCSPRSGDLSVYWYQQSLDQGLQFLIQYYNGEERAKGNILERFSAQQFPDLHSELNLSSLELGDSALYFCASRGDTNTGELFFGEGSRLTVL.

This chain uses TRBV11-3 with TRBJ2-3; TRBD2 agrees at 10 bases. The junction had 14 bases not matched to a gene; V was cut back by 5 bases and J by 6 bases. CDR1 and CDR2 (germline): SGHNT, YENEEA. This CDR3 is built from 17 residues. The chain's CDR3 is CASSRGIAGGVLDTQYF. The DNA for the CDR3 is TGTGCCAGCAGCCGAGGTATAGCGGGGGGCGTATTGGATACGCAGTATTTT.

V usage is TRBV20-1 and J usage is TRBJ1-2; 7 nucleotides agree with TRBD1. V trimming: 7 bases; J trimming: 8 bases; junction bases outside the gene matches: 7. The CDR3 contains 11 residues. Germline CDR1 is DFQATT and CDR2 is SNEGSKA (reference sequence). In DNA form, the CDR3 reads TGCAGTGGAAGGGGGCAGCGAGGCTACACCTTC. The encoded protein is CSGRGQRGYTF.

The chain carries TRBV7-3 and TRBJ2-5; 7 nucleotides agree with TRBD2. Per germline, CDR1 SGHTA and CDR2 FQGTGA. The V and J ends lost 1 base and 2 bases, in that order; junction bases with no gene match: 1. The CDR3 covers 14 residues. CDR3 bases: TGTGCCAGCAGCTTAAACGGGGGGCAAGAGACCCAGTACTTC. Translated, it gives CASSLNGGQETQYF.